Sequencing of this T cell receptor beta chain was carried out in a study of beta chain features in type 1 diabetes. Study-wide results and caveats: VDJ junctions sequenced from type 1 diabetes patients showed fewer insertions and more deletions.

One heparinised draw, averaging roughly 110 mL, was taken per donor. Each of the CD4+ naive, central memory, regulatory and stem cell-like memory populations was sorted via CD45RO/CCR7/CD25/CD127/CD95/CD27. Germline-derived CDR1 and CDR2 are SGHRS and YFSETQ. With 4 bases removed from V and 13 bases from J, the gap between germline ends came to 15 bases. CDR3 length equals 12 residues. The sample holds a few counts of this clone. Its cognate antigen is unknown. Expressed TCRB transcripts were sequenced, since all the RNA that had been isolated was reverse transcribed. Profiled with immunoSEQ multiplex PCR; TCRdb holds only in-frame clones, not every one. This sample has approximately 340,000 clones, with about 15% found just once.

Sequenced sample: naive CD4+ T cells from blood. The rearrangement links TRBV5-1 to TRBJ2-1; the D gene is possibly TRBD2 (6 bases). This receptor was obtained from a woman younger than 35 in good health. The CDR3 loop reads CASSPGDVLQFF. In DNA, the CDR3 is TGCGCCAGCAGCCCGGGGGACGTTCTCCAGTTCTTC.